This T cell receptor beta chain was obtained from a study of blood T cell repertoires in COVID-19 (dated by TCRdb to the early 2020s). For the study in its entirety: Samples from collaborators originated in the United States, Italy and Spain and spanned both the acute and convalescent phases of COVID-19. Subjects who had been exposed to COVID-19, were actively infected with it, or had recovered from it provided the deeply sampled blood TCRbeta repertoires that made up the dataset. The samples were drawn from the first 160 participants of the ongoing ImmuneRACE study and from roughly 1,300 subjects provided by 6 global collaborators. A de-identified subject ID, COVID-19 status, age in years and sex were almost always included in the sample metadata. A freely available public database, intended as a resource for researchers studying the immune response to SARS-CoV-2, is where the repertoires were released. The prospective study material was composed of cDNA or gDNA derived from T cells, B-cell-depleted T cells, or PBMCs. Where available, HLA class I and class II types were taken from metadata supplied by the sample provider and were not determined by assay-based typing.

In its sample, this clone was seen a few times. This receptor's antigen is unknown. Base qualities are not recorded, but no much larger clone differs from it by a single base. CDR1 SGHDT and CDR2 YYEEEE were looked up in the germline V gene. Ends trimmed: V by 3 bases, J by 5 bases; bases unmatched to a gene: 5. CDR3 length: 13 amino acids, cysteine to phenylalanine. Only CDR3 DNA is held: 39 bases, read in frame from base 1. Overall study outcomes, separate from this receptor: The amount of clinical and demographic metadata varied by source and participant and was provided uncurated.

Whole blood was collected in K2EDTA tubes by collaborating institutions according to the institutions' own protocols. For TCRbeta analysis, collaborator samples were shipped as frozen whole blood, as isolated PBMCs, or as DNA extracted from either sample type. TCRbeta CDR3 regions were amplified from genomic DNA by means of the immunoSEQ Assay, a bias-controlled multiplex PCR. The published analysis was carried out like this. Within the assay, amplification of reference gene primers was used to estimate how many nucleated cells each sample contained. To quantify the absolute abundance of each unique TCRbeta CDR3 rearrangement, sequence reads were collapsed and filtered. For each sample, productive Simpson clonality was calculated as the square root of Simpson's diversity index over productive rearrangements. TCRdb retrieved this table from immuneACCESS and kept in-frame rearrangements only. Not all clones are present; in checked studies, unresolved V genes account for under half, and no reason is known for the remainder. The DNA was the basis for D and trimming; V, J and clone size are from that table. This sample comprises 210,000 or so clones, 90% of them detected only once. 0.55% to 0.8% of the sample belongs to the ten largest clones.

This TCR was sampled from a man aged 45 to 65 with acute or convalescent COVID-19. Source material: peripheral blood. The V and J segments used are TRBV5-6 and TRBJ2-7, with TRBD1 matching 7 junction bases. CDR3 protein: CASSWQGVDEQYF. The DNA sequence reads TGTGCCAGCAGCTGGCAGGGGGTCGACGAGCAGTACTTC.